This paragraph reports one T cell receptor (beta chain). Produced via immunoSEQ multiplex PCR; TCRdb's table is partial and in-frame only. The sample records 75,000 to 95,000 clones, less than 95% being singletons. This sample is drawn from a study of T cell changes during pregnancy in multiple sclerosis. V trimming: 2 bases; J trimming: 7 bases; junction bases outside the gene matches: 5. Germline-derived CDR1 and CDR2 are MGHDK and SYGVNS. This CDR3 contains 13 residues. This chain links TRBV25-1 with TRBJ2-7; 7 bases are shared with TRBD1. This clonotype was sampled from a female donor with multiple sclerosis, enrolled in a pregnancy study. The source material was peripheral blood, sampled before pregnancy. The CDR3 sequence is CASSEQGDKEQYF. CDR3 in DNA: TGTGCCAGCAGTGAACAGGGGGATAAAGAGCAGTACTTC.